This TCR beta chain was identified in a study of radiotherapy plus CTLA-4 blockade in lung cancer. Study-level points and caveats: Strongest reported response predictors: early blood clone changes and post-radiation interferon-beta.

V was trimmed by 10 bases and J by 4 bases, leaving 22 bases between them. This CDR3 comprises 15 residues. Germline assignment: CDR1 WSHSY and CDR2 SAAADI. Some clones are missing from TCRdb's copy, which holds only in-frame ones; the method was immunoSEQ multiplex PCR. The data show around 45,000 clones, with roughly four fifths seen just once and around 8.3% held by the top ten. This clone was detected only a few times. Antigen unknown. The V gene is TRBV10-2, the J gene TRBJ1-1, with D possibly matching TRBD1 (6 bases). The specimen was peripheral blood, collected from a patient treated with radiotherapy plus ipilimumab. The TCR was taken from a human donor with non-small cell lung cancer who had stable disease on radiotherapy plus ipilimumab. Here the CDR3 reads CATTGARGAATEAFF. The CDR3 bases are TGCGCCACCACGGGCGCCCGGGGGGCGGCCACTGAAGCTTTCTTT.